This T cell receptor beta chain was sequenced during a study of blood T cell repertoires in COVID-19. At the level of the study: From the United States, Italy and Spain came samples of acute and convalescent COVID-19. PBMCs, B-cell-depleted T cells, or T cells provided the cDNA or gDNA that made up the material.

Authors' processing steps: Amplified reference gene primers provided the basis for estimating nucleated cell counts. Using immunoSEQ multiplex PCR, the repertoire was profiled, and TCRdb retains in-frame clones only, with some absent. For V, J and clone size, that table is used; D and trimming come from the DNA. This sample has about 230,000 clones, with approximately 84% found just once. Germline CDR1 reads MGHRA; CDR2 reads YSYEKL. This CDR3 has 15 amino acids. After removal of 3 bases from V and 5 bases from J, the junction contained 10 bases not matched to a gene. This TCR was recovered from a woman older than 75 with acute or convalescent COVID-19. Sample: peripheral blood. The rearrangement joins TRBV4-1 to TRBJ2-7, with TRBD1 matching over 7 bases. CDR3 loop: CASSHLGQVRHEQYF. The CDR3 DNA sequence: TGCGCCAGCAGCCACCTAGGACAGGTCAGGCACGAGCAGTACTTC.